The 7 T cell receptor beta chains reported below all come from one sample, sequenced in a study of T cell responses to AZD1222 COVID-19 vaccine. Some clones are missing from TCRdb's copy, which holds only in-frame ones; the method was immunoSEQ multiplex PCR. The sample shows over 130,000 clones, 90% of them seen only once. Material: peripheral blood, obtained 28 days after the second AZD1222 dose. Receptors originate from an adult who received the AZD1222 COVID-19 vaccine.

The chain uses TRBV19 and TRBJ1-2; the match to TRBD1 covers 9 bases. The trim removed 6 bases at V and 6 bases at J, leaving 8 bases unmatched. The CDR3 loop spans 14 amino acids. CDR1 is LNHDA, CDR2 SQIVND, per germline (reference sequence). CDR3 in amino acids: CASRELDRGDGYTF. CDR3 bases: TGTGCCAGTAGAGAATTGGACAGGGGCGATGGCTACACCTTC.

The V call is TRBV2, the J call TRBJ1-2; D not resolved. Germline values: CDR1 SNHLY, CDR2 FYNNEI. V was cut by 5 bases and J by 3 bases, with 7 bases left in between. The CDR3 spans 12 residues. The CDR3 sequence: CASSKADYGYTF. CDR3 nucleotides: TGTGCCAGCAGTAAGGCGGACTATGGCTACACCTTC. The full variable domain, in which reference TRBV2 and TRBJ1-2 provide the parts outside the CDR3, is EPEVTQTPSHQVTQMGQEVILRCVPISNHLYFYWYRQILGQKVEFLVSFYNNEISEKSEIFDDQFSVERPDGSNFTLKIRSTKLEDSAMYFCASSKADYGYTFGSGTRLTVV.

The gene calls are TRBV18 and TRBJ2-1, with D tentatively TRBD2 (5 bases). With 0 bases removed from V and 12 bases from J, the gap between germline ends came to 12 bases. This CDR3 region has 13 residues. Germline V gives CDR1 KGHSH, CDR2 LQKENI. CDR3 DNA: TGTGCCAGCTCACCACCGGGTTTCGAGGGGCAGTTCTTC. This codes for CASSPPGFEGQFF.

The chain is built from TRBV7-6 and TRBJ2-1; TRBD2 aligns across 9 bases. Germline V CDR1 and CDR2: SGHVS, FNYEAQ. The V and J ends lost 0 bases and 5 bases, in that order; junction bases with no gene match: 11. CDR3 length: 18 amino acids. The CDR3 nucleotides are TGTGCCAGCAGCTTAGCACACTTTAGCGGGAGTGTCGACAATGAGCAGTTCTTC. It specifies CASSLAHFSGSVDNEQFF.

This chain joins TRBV5-1 and TRBJ2-7; 12 nucleotides agree with TRBD2. CDR3 length: 15 residues. Germline CDR1 and CDR2: SGHRS and YFSETQ. V trimming: 5 bases; J trimming: 4 bases; junction bases outside the gene matches: 7. The CDR3 is CASSPRLAGVYEQYF. DNA of the CDR3: TGCGCCAGCAGTCCTCGACTAGCGGGAGTGTACGAGCAGTACTTC.

This chain uses TRBV6-1 with TRBJ2-7; D is undetermined. Between the trimmed V and J ends, which lost 2 bases and 3 bases, there was a span of 8 bases. Germline V gene sequence: CDR1 MNHNS, CDR2 SASEGT. The CDR3 is made up of 13 amino acids. CDR3 protein: CASSESGDYEQYF. The CDR3 nucleotides are TGTGCCAGCAGTGAATCAGGAGACTACGAGCAGTACTTC.

A single count supports this clone. CDR3 loop: CASSPGQGLNQPQHF. The CDR3 DNA reads as TGTGCCAGCAGCCCGGGACAGGGGCTGAATCAGCCCCAGCATTTT. The chain joins TRBV6-5 to TRBJ1-5; TRBD1 aligns across 10 bases. CDR3 length: 15 residues. The germline gives CDR1 MNHEY, CDR2 SVGAGI. V dropped 6 bases and J dropped 4; count of bases not matched to a gene: 6.